This is a list of T cell receptor beta chains from one sample in a study of T cell responses to AZD1222 COVID-19 vaccine. Using immunoSEQ multiplex PCR, the repertoire was profiled, and TCRdb retains in-frame clones only, with some absent. The sample includes 90,000 to 150,000 clones, 80% to 90% of them seen just once. The sample here was peripheral blood, taken on day 0 of AZD1222 vaccination. These receptors all come from an adult in good health. Each CDR3 is given with its conserved first and last residue. Fields, in order: V gene, D gene, clone size, J gene, CDR3 DNA, CDR3 protein. The D gene is left open where the match is weak. Size values are once, few and many counts, or a class for expanded clones, and some rows have none.

TRBV9,TRBD1,NA,TRBJ2-7,TGTGCCAGCAGCGTCGGGACAGGGGGAGTCGAGCAGTACTTC,CASSVGTGGVEQYF
TRBV18,TRBD1,NA,TRBJ2-2,TGTGCCAGCTCACCAAGTGCAGGGGGCACCGGGGAGCTGTTTTTT,CASSPSAGGTGELFF
TRBV4-1,TRBD1,NA,TRBJ1-5,TGCGCCAGCAGCCAACCACCCGGGACAGGGGTCGGCAATCAGCCCCAGCATTTT,CASSQPPGTGVGNQPQHF
TRBV11-2,NA,once,TRBJ2-5,TGTGCCAGCTCCGAATACGTGACCCAGTACTTC,CASSEYVTQYF
TRBV5-1,NA,NA,TRBJ2-7,TGCGCCAGCAGCTGGGACGGAACCAGCTCCTACGAGCAGTACTTC,CASSWDGTSSYEQYF
TRBV2,NA,once,TRBJ2-2,TGTGCCAGCAGGCCTCGAAGCGGGACCGGGGAGCTGTTTTTT,CASRPRSGTGELFF
TRBV6-5,TRBD1,NA,TRBJ1-1,TGTGCCAGCACGCCGGGCAGGACAGGGAACACTGAAGCTTTCTTT,CASTPGRTGNTEAFF
TRBV15,TRBD2,NA,TRBJ2-3,TGTGCCACCAGCACACGGACTAGCGGGACAGATACGCAGTATTTT,CATSTRTSGTDTQYF
TRBV6-2/TRBV6-3,NA,NA,TRBJ2-5,TGTGCCAGCAGTTACAAAGGAGAGACCCAGTACTTC,CASSYKGETQYF
TRBV7-9,NA,NA,TRBJ2-7,TGTGCCAGCAGCTCGACGACCGGGACAACCTACGAGCAGTACTTC,CASSSTTGTTYEQYF
TRBV11-2,NA,NA,TRBJ1-6,TGTGCCAGCAGCTTAAGCTCCTATAATTCACCCCTCCACTTT,CASSLSSYNSPLHF
TRBV5-1,TRBD1,once,TRBJ2-7,TGCGCCAGCAGCCGGGACAGTGACTACGAGCAGTACTTC,CASSRDSDYEQYF
TRBV11-2,NA,NA,TRBJ2-7,TGTGCCAGCAGCTTAGAAAGGGGCAGCTCCTACGAGCAGTACTTC,CASSLERGSSYEQYF
TRBV2,NA,NA,TRBJ1-5,TGTGCCAGCGGTAGTCCGGGGGTGGTTAGCAATCAGCCCCAGCATTTT,CASGSPGVVSNQPQHF
TRBV30,NA,NA,TRBJ1-3,TGTGCCTGGAATGTACGTGGACGCTTCTCTGGAAACACCATATATTTT,CAWNVRGRFSGNTIYF
TRBV2,NA,NA,TRBJ2-1,TGTGCCAGCAGTGAAGGTATCAACTCCTACAATGAGCAGTTCTTC,CASSEGINSYNEQFF
TRBV18,NA,NA,TRBJ2-5,TGTGCCAGCTCCCCCCTTGGTGGGCTAGCTACTCAAGAGACCCAGTACTTC,CASSPLGGLATQETQYF
TRBV3-1/TRBV3-2,TRBD1,few,TRBJ1-5,TGTGCCAGCAGCCAAGTCAGGGGGAATCAGCCCCAGCATTTT,CASSQVRGNQPQHF